This is a list of T cell receptor beta chains from one sample in a study of identical twins. Using its own MiXCR run on the 5' RACE reads, TCRdb lists one record per CDR3 protein. This table holds some 790,000 distinct CDR3 sequences, around a sixth found once. This sample was also put to use in a study of T cells expressing NK-cell markers.

The sequenced material came from PBMCs. The receptor source for this set is a young woman in good health. Each CDR3 is given with its conserved first and last residue. Each record gives: clone size, V gene, D gene, J gene, CDR3 protein, CDR3 DNA. The D gene is left open where the match is weak. Not all rows give a size; the values are once, few, many and, for expanded clones, a class.

>few|TRBV29-1|NA|TRBJ2-2
CSVLPLPRRPGVGELFF
TGCAGCGTTCTTCCCTTGCCGAGGCGGCCCGGGGTCGGGGAGCTGTTTTTT
>many|TRBV10-3|TRBD1|TRBJ2-7
CAISGTGGNEQYF
TGTGCCATCAGTGGGACAGGGGGGAACGAGCAGTACTTC
>few|TRBV15|NA|TRBJ2-1
CATSRQGLYNEQFF
TGTGCCACCAGCAGACAGGGCCTCTACAATGAGCAGTTCTTC
>NA|TRBV18|NA|TRBJ1-1
CASSPPAGDTEAFF
TGTGCCAGCTCACCACCTGCGGGAGACACTGAAGCTTTCTTT
>NA|TRBV11-2|NA|TRBJ2-6
CASSLRGASGANVLTF
TGTGCCAGCAGCCTAAGGGGGGCATCTGGGGCCAACGTCCTGACTTTC
>NA|TRBV29-1|NA|TRBJ2-5
CSGSRPETQYF
TGCAGCGGGAGCAGGCCAGAGACCCAGTACTTC
>NA|TRBV6-4|NA|TRBJ1-5
CACRESNQPQHF
TGTGCCTGTAGGGAGAGCAATCAGCCCCAGCATTTT
>NA|TRBV11-2|NA|TRBJ2-4
CASSLDQRRFAKNIQYF
TGTGCCAGCAGCTTAGATCAAAGGCGGTTTGCCAAAAACATTCAGTACTTC
>NA|TRBV30|TRBD1|TRBJ2-7
CAHGQAYEQYF
TGTGCCCATGGACAGGCCTACGAGCAGTACTTC
>few|TRBV6-1|NA|TRBJ2-5
CASNPSVGQETQYF
TGTGCCAGCAATCCCAGTGTGGGGCAAGAGACCCAGTACTTC
>NA|TRBV20-1|NA|TRBJ2-7
CSASVHGAFSSYEQYF
TGCAGTGCTAGTGTCCATGGGGCCTTCTCCTCCTACGAGCAGTACTTC
>NA|TRBV7-3|NA|TRBJ2-2
CASSPGRGNTGELFF
TGTGCCAGCAGCCCAGGTCGGGGGAATACCGGGGAGCTGTTTTTT
>NA|TRBV5-5|NA|TRBJ2-5
CASSRSGTNVLETQYF
TGTGCCAGCAGTCGTAGCGGCACTAACGTCCTGGAGACCCAGTACTTC
>many|TRBV6-5|NA|TRBJ2-7
CASSYRVSYEQYF
TGTGCCAGCAGTTATAGGGTCTCCTACGAGCAGTACTTC
>NA|TRBV6-2/TRBV6-3|NA|TRBJ2-7
CASSYLGYGFDEQYF
TGTGCCAGCAGTTACTTGGGTTATGGATTTGACGAGCAGTACTTC
>NA|TRBV21-1|NA|TRBJ1-2
CASSKRGLYGYTF
TGTGCCAGCAGCAAAAGGGGTCTCTATGGCTACACCTTC
>NA|TRBV7-3|NA|TRBJ2-1
CASSFMRGGGHEQFF
TGTGCCAGCAGCTTCATGAGGGGGGGCGGCCATGAGCAGTTCTTC
>NA|TRBV20-1|TRBD1|TRBJ2-1
CSASTVGQGFREQFF
TGCAGTGCTAGTACTGTGGGACAGGGATTCAGGGAGCAGTTCTTC
>many|TRBV20-1|TRBD2|TRBJ2-1
CSARVLGGRARTSSYNEQFF
TGCAGTGCTAGAGTGTTGGGCGGGAGGGCCCGCACAAGCTCCTACAATGAGCAGTTCTTC
>NA|TRBV24-1|NA|TRBJ1-2
CATSDSNRDGYTF
TGTGCCACCAGTGATTCAAACAGGGATGGCTACACCTTC
>NA|TRBV6-2/TRBV6-3|NA|TRBJ2-7
CASSYLQLSSYEQYF
TGTGCCAGCAGTTACTTACAGCTCAGCTCCTACGAGCAGTACTTC
>once|TRBV6-5|NA|TRBJ2-7
CASSYLGGVREQYF
TGTGCCAGCAGTTACTTAGGGGGGGTCCGGGAGCAGTACTTC
>few|TRBV5-1|TRBD1|TRBJ2-7
CASSLGQGQGGTYEQYF
TGCGCCAGCAGCCTGGGTCAGGGACAGGGGGGAACCTACGAGCAGTACTTC
>few|TRBV20-1|NA|TRBJ2-5
CSARDRLETQYF
TGCAGTGCTAGAGATCGATTAGAGACCCAGTACTTC
>few|TRBV30|NA|TRBJ2-3
CAWRWGAAHTDTQYF
TGTGCCTGGAGATGGGGGGCCGCCCACACAGATACGCAGTATTTT